This T cell receptor (beta chain) was identified in a study of Graves' ophthalmopathy and Graves' hyperthyroidism. Notes on the study in general: The majority of expanded thyroid clonotypes above 0.001 frequency also occurred in blood.

Germline assignment: CDR1 SEHNR and CDR2 FQNEAQ (reference sequence). The CDR3 has 15 amino acids. The V gene end was trimmed by 3 bases and the J gene end by 7 bases; junction bases not matched to a gene: 8. Details on this clonotype: Antigen: not known.

New diagnoses, under 2 months' duration, and ages 18 to 65 characterized the hyperthyroidism patients. Orbital computed tomography and thyroid ultrasound, along with TRAb, serum thyroxine and clinical symptoms, underpinned diagnosis. Amplification of the TCR beta CDR3 regions used RNA transcripts (as template). HTBI-primed RT-PCR formed the first round, and a multiplex PCR formed the second. Each CDR3 protein is one row after TCRdb ran MiXCR on the multiplex PCR reads. The repertoire holds roughly 1.1 million distinct CDR3 sequences, about 38% seen once, with over 8.5% in the top ten. The source material was peripheral blood or thyroid tissue (not recorded which). This TCR was sampled from an adult man with Graves' hyperthyroidism. The genes are TRBV7-9 and TRBJ1-4; TRBD1 aligns across 7 bases. The CDR3 nucleotides read TGTGCCAGCAGCTTTGGGACAGCGAACACTGAAAAACTGTTTTTT. Its translation: CASSFGTANTEKLFF.